One and the same sample provided the 27 T cell receptor beta chains below, sequenced in a study of blood T cells in healthy people across ages. Alongside a J-beta primer mix, a sample-barcoded 5' primer served in a second PCR lasting about 7 to 11 cycles. TCRdb independently ran MiXCR on the 5' RACE reads; one entry per CDR3 protein. Here the sample spans roughly 1,000,000 distinct CDR3 sequences, about 23% being singletons. The data also belong to a second study, concerning T cells of mothers and their children.

Sequencing was done on a sample of blood. Receptor source: a girl aged 2-10 years in good health.

This clonotype was seen only a few times. The V gene is TRBV12-3 or TRBV12-4, the J gene TRBJ2-7; D not resolved. This CDR3 has 14 residues. V gave up 6 bases and J gave up 5 bases, with 17 bases separating them. CDR3 nucleotides: TGTGCCAGCAGCACCAGCCGGGCCCAAAACGAGCAGTACTTC. Its translation is CASSTSRAQNEQYF.

CDR3 in DNA: TGCGCCAGCAGCCAAGGGGAGCGGAACACAGATACGCAGTATTTT. It codes for CASSQGERNTDTQYF. The chain recombines TRBV4-3 with TRBJ2-3, with a possible D match to TRBD2 (5 bases). V lost 1 base, J lost 2 bases, and 10 bases lay in between. The CDR3 sequence is 15 residues long. Germline CDR1 reads LGHNA; CDR2 reads YSLEER.

This clonotype was seen a handful of times. This chain joins TRBV29-1 and TRBJ1-1; D ambiguous. Germline CDR1 is SQVTM and CDR2 is ANQGSEA. Trimming shortened V by 2 bases and J by 0 bases, and 7 bases separated the two germline ends. The CDR3 sequence is 13 residues long. The CDR3 region has the DNA TGCAGCGTTGAACGTGTTATGAACACTGAAGCTTTCTTT. It yields the protein CSVERVMNTEAFF.

This clonotype was observed a handful of times. This chain connects TRBV6-6 to TRBJ1-2; 7 bases are a match to TRBD1. Losses at the gene ends were 8 bases for V and 3 bases for J; bases not matched to a gene: 3. CDR3 length: 12 residues. The germline gives CDR1 MNHNY, CDR2 SVGAGI (reference sequence). The CDR3 nucleotides read TGTGCCAGCGGTACAGGGGACTATGGCTACACCTTC. This gives the protein CASGTGDYGYTF.

The V call is TRBV25-1, the J call TRBJ2-2, with 7 positions matching TRBD2. Germline V lookup: CDR1 MGHDK, CDR2 SYGVNS. The CDR3 spans 15 residues. V was pared by 1 base and J by 6 bases, with 5 bases of the junction left unmatched. CDR3 loop: CASSEFFAGAGELFF. The DNA for the CDR3 is TGTGCCAGCAGTGAATTTTTCGCGGGAGCCGGGGAGCTGTTTTTT.

The chain couples TRBV2 to TRBJ2-5; D is ambiguous. The CDR3 extends over 14 amino acids. Germline lookup yields CDR1 SNHLY and CDR2 FYNNEI. Trimming cost V 2 bases and J 4 bases, with 11 bases left between them. The CDR3 region is CASSESNTLETQYF. The CDR3, as DNA: TGTGCCAGCAGTGAAAGTAATACGTTAGAGACCCAGTACTTC.

This clonotype has only a few counts. Here the CDR3 DNA reads TGTGCCAGCTCACCAGAGGGCTGGCATCAAGAGACCCAGTACTTC. This encodes CASSPEGWHQETQYF. The V gene is TRBV18, the J gene TRBJ2-5, with a possible D match to TRBD2 (5 bases). V shed 2 bases and J shed 2 bases, with 12 bases lying between them. The CDR3 covers 15 residues. CDR1 and CDR2 from the germline V gene are KGHSH and LQKENI. Supplemented by reference TRBV18 and TRBJ2-5, the full variable domain reads NAGVMQNPRHLVRRRGQEARLRCSPMKGHSHVYWYRQLPEEGLKFMVYLQKENIIDESGMPKERFSAEFPKEGPSILRIQQVVRGDSAAYFCASSPEGWHQETQYFGPGTRLLVL.

The CDR3 protein is CASGEGYEQYF. The CDR3 nucleotides read TGTGCTAGTGGCGAGGGCTACGAGCAGTACTTC. This sequence joins TRBV12-5 and TRBJ2-7, with D possibly matching TRBD2 (5 bases). There are 11 residues in the CDR3. V lost 6 bases to trimming and J lost 3 bases, with 6 bases between them. CDR1 and CDR2 from the germline V gene are LGHNT and FRNRAP.

This clonotype has more than one count but fewer than ten. The chain couples TRBV27 to TRBJ2-5; possible D gene TRBD1, 5 bases. Germline V gene data show CDR1 as MNHEY and CDR2 as SMNVEV (reference sequence). The ends were cut back, 3 bases at V and 2 bases at J, with 25 bases in the middle. There are 19 residues in the CDR3. CDR3: CASSFLPFDIQGNQETQYF. The DNA for the CDR3 is TGTGCCAGCAGTTTCCTACCTTTCGATATTCAGGGTAATCAAGAGACCCAGTACTTC.

This rearrangement joins TRBV21-1 to TRBJ1-1. TRBV21-1 is described as a pseudogene. This CDR3 is 11 amino acids long. The CDR3 here is CASNLRPEAFF. The CDR3 DNA is TGTGCCAGCAATCTTAGGCCTGAAGCTTTCTTT.

This clonotype was detected only a few times. V gene TRBV7-9 combines with J gene TRBJ2-5; TRBD1 or TRBD2 may be the D gene (6 bases each). The V and J ends lost 6 bases and 3 bases respectively, with 17 bases between them. The CDR3 has 15 residues. Per germline, CDR1 SEHNR and CDR2 FQNEAQ (reference sequence). The CDR3 nucleotides read TGTGCCAGCAGTTTGAGATTGGGGGGCGAAGAGACCCAGTACTTC. It codes for CASSLRLGGEETQYF.

The gene calls are TRBV9 and TRBJ1-2; D possibly corresponds to TRBD1 (6 bases). The CDR3 length is 15 residues. CDR1 is SGDLS, CDR2 YYNGEE, per germline. V lost 0 bases and J lost 6, with 15 bases in between. CDR3 DNA sequence: TGTGCCAGCAGCGTAGGGGAAGGGACAACCAATGGCTACACCTTC. Its protein is CASSVGEGTTNGYTF. The variable domain in full, with the rest retrieved from reference TRBV9 and TRBJ1-2, is DSGVTQTPKHLITATGQRVTLRCSPRSGDLSVYWYQQSLDQGLQFLIQYYNGEERAKGNILERFSAQQFPDLHSELNLSSLELGDSALYFCASSVGEGTTNGYTFGSGTRLTVV.

The genes are TRBV20-1 and TRBJ2-5, with 7 positions matching TRBD2. The J call may be faulty, since TRBJ2-1 better matches the DNA end. The CDR3 totals 15 residues. The germline gives CDR1 DFQATT, CDR2 SNEGSKA (reference sequence). Here the CDR3 reads CSALRAGSTYNEQFF. CDR3 sequence (DNA): TGCAGTGCCCTAAGAGCGGGGTCCACCTACAATGAGCAGTTCTTC.

There are a few counts of this clonotype. The chain joins TRBV6-1 to TRBJ2-5; 9 nucleotides line up with TRBD1. Gene TRBJ2-7 matches the end of the DNA better, so the J call may be wrong. CDR3 length: 15 amino acids. Germline CDR1 MNHNS, CDR2 SASEGT. This CDR3 reads CASSAAGTGIHEQYF. DNA of the CDR3: TGTGCCAGCAGCGCCGCCGGGACAGGGATCCACGAGCAGTACTTC.

V gene TRBV20-1 combines with J gene TRBJ1-4, with 9 bases matching TRBD1. The CDR3 has 15 residues. The V gene's germline CDR1 is DFQATT and CDR2 SNEGSKA (reference sequence). V was clipped by 1 base and J by 6 bases; unmatched bases: 6. The CDR3 here is CSARATGGVDEKLFF. Here the CDR3 DNA reads TGCAGTGCTAGAGCAACAGGGGGCGTCGATGAAAAACTGTTTTTT.

J is TRBJ2-1 and V is TRBV12-3 or TRBV12-4; D not certain. CDR3 length equals 11 residues. Trimming stripped 6 bases from V and 6 bases from J, with 6 bases between. CDR3 in DNA: TGTGCCAGCAGAATGTTCAATGAGCAGTTCTTC. This translates into CASRMFNEQFF.

The rearrangement links TRBV6-2 or TRBV6-3 to TRBJ2-7, with D hard to call. V lost 8 bases, J lost 5 bases, and 22 bases lay in between. Germline V gene lookup returns CDR1 MNHEY and CDR2 SVGEGT. The CDR3 is made up of 15 amino acids. In DNA, the CDR3 is TGTGCCAGCGGCCCCAACGGCGGCCCGTCTAACGAGCAGTACTTC. It is translated as CASGPNGGPSNEQYF.

The rearrangement joins TRBV6-8 to TRBJ2-7; D gene ambiguous. V lost 0 bases and J 9 bases, leaving 18 bases between the germline ends. Looked up from germline, CDR1 is MNHGY and CDR2 is SAAAGT. This CDR3 region has 15 residues. The CDR3 is CASSYSHTVLVGQYF. CDR3 sequence (DNA): TGTGCCAGCAGTTACTCGCATACGGTGCTCGTAGGGCAGTACTTC.

The rearrangement uses TRBV4-3 and TRBJ2-3, with TRBD1 as a possible D gene (5 bases). Germline CDR1 is LGHNA and CDR2 is YSLEER. The CDR3 consists of 16 residues. The V end lost 4 bases, the J end lost 5 bases, and 19 bases lay between the germline ends. CDR3 protein: CASSPPRPSQGDTQYF. CDR3 bases: TGCGCCAGCAGCCCCCCAAGGCCGTCGCAGGGAGATACGCAGTATTTT.

A note on this clonotype: One junction end disagrees with the germline gene, perhaps due to a read error. The chain has TRBV20-1 and TRBJ2-3; 15 bases line up with TRBD2. Germline V gene data show CDR1 as DFQATT and CDR2 as SNEGSKA (reference sequence). The CDR3 consists of 17 residues. The CDR3 protein is CSARGFPGLAGGDTQYF. The CDR3 DNA is TGCAGTGCGAGAGGTTTTCCGGGACTAGCGGGGGGAGATACGCAGTATTTT.

J is TRBJ2-5 and V is TRBV7-9; 9 positions agree with TRBD2. The last part of the DNA fits TRBJ2-1 better; the J call may be wrong. Germline V gene sequence: CDR1 SEHNR, CDR2 FQNEAQ (reference sequence). The CDR3 is 16 amino acids. CDR3 coding DNA: TGTGCCAGCAGCTTAGCGCTGCTAGCGGGGAGGGGTGAGCAGTTCTTC. This codes for CASSLALLAGRGEQFF.

This clonotype was seen a handful of times. The V and J genes are TRBV12-3 or TRBV12-4 and TRBJ1-4; no firm D call. Trimming pared 3 bases from V and 10 bases from J, leaving 12 bases between. The CDR3 totals 13 residues. The CDR3 DNA is TGTGCCAGCAGTTTGGGCGCGGGCGGAAAACTGTTTTTT. It yields the protein CASSLGAGGKLFF.

Points on this clonotype: A much larger clone lies one base from this, so it may be a read error. The V and J genes are TRBV28 and TRBJ2-1; D is undetermined. The length of the CDR3 is 11 residues. Germline V gene data show CDR1 as MDHEN and CDR2 as SYDVKM. The CDR3 region has the DNA TGTGCCAGCAGTTTTACCAATCAGCAGTTCTTC. This gives the protein CASSFTNQQFF.

This clonotype came up a few times. The chain links TRBV28 to TRBJ2-4, with a weak D call TRBD2 (5 bases). The CDR3 is 16 amino acids. The germline gives CDR1 MDHEN, CDR2 SYDVKM. V lost 3 bases to trimming and J lost 3 bases, with 15 bases between them. As DNA, the CDR3 is TGTGCCAGCAGTTTTGAGGGTCGCGAGGGCAAAAACATTCAGTACTTC. This sequence encodes CASSFEGREGKNIQYF. The full variable domain, rest sourced from reference TRBV28 and TRBJ2-4, is DVKVTQSSRYLVKRTGEKVFLECVQDMDHENMFWYRQDPGLGLRLIYFSYDVKMKEKGDIPEGYSVSREKKERFSLILESASTNQTSMYLCASSFEGREGKNIQYFGAGTRLSVL.

This clonotype was seen a handful of times. The rearrangement uses TRBV4-3 and TRBJ1-2; D possibly corresponds to TRBD1 (6 bases). V was pared by 7 bases and J by 0 bases, with 15 bases between. This CDR3 has 15 residues. The germline gives CDR1 LGHNA, CDR2 YSLEER. CDR3 in amino acids: CASNPTGHPNYGYTF. CDR3 DNA: TGCGCCAGCAACCCGACAGGCCACCCTAACTATGGCTACACCTTC.

The CDR3 spells CASSILAGAGNEQFF. CDR3 DNA sequence: TGTGCCAGCAGTATACTAGCGGGAGCCGGCAATGAGCAGTTCTTC. The chain has TRBV3-1 and TRBJ2-1; 11 bases align to TRBD2. With V trimmed by 6 bases and J by 6 bases, 7 bases remained unmatched. The CDR3 extends over 15 amino acids. Looked up from germline, CDR1 is LGHDT and CDR2 is YNNKEL (reference sequence).

This CDR3 reads CSVGDRGQEKLFF. The CDR3 region has the DNA TGCAGCGTTGGGGACAGGGGGCAGGAAAAACTGTTTTTT. This chain uses TRBV29-1 with TRBJ1-4; 12 bases map to TRBD1. Trimming cost V 4 bases and J 8 bases; bases outside gene matches: 2. CDR3 length equals 13 residues. Germline assignment: CDR1 SQVTM and CDR2 ANQGSEA.